Below are 16 T cell receptor beta chains sequenced from a single sample in a study of cytomegalovirus exposure and HLA in healthy donors. PCR used 60 Vbeta primers and 13 Jbeta primers. TCRdb's table, derived via immunoSEQ multiplex PCR, lists solely in-frame clones and lacks some. The sample includes 90,000 to 110,000 clones, just under 70% of them seen just once. The sequenced sample consisted of PBMCs. These receptors all come from a woman between 65 and 79 years old in good health and CMV-seropositive.

This chain uses TRBV7-8 with TRBJ1-5; 7 bases fit TRBD1. J lost 4 bases, V lost 7 bases, and 10 bases had no gene match. This CDR3 is built from 15 residues. Per the germline V gene, CDR1 is SGHVS and CDR2 is FQNEAQ. In nucleotides, the CDR3 is TGTGCCAGCATCCCCGGGACAGCACTTAATCAGCCCCAGCATTTT. Encoded protein: CASIPGTALNQPQHF.

This chain uses TRBV9 with TRBJ2-1; 7 positions agree with TRBD1. The germline V gene encodes CDR1 SGDLS and CDR2 YYNGEE. The CDR3 has 14 residues. The ends lost 4 bases at V and 7 bases at J; junction bases unmatched: 8. The CDR3 sequence is CASSPQGVTNEQFF. The CDR3 nucleotides read TGTGCCAGCAGCCCCCAGGGGGTAACGAATGAGCAGTTCTTC.

J is TRBJ2-5 and V is TRBV19; D may be TRBD1 (5 bases). Trimming shortened V by 0 bases and J by 5 bases, and 13 bases separated the two germline ends. Germline lookup yields CDR1 LNHDA and CDR2 SQIVND (reference sequence). This CDR3 has 15 amino acids. CDR3 nucleotide sequence: TGTGCCAGTAGTATAGACCCAGGGTCAGCGGAGACCCAGTACTTC. This encodes CASSIDPGSAETQYF.

The chain recombines TRBV9 with TRBJ2-2, with TRBD2 matching over 7 bases. This CDR3 comprises 16 residues. The V and J ends lost 4 bases and 4 bases, in that order; junction bases with no gene match: 10. Germline CDR1 is SGDLS and CDR2 is YYNGEE. The CDR3 DNA is TGTGCCAGCAGCCCATCTAGCGGACCCCTCACCGGGGAGCTGTTTTTT. Protein product: CASSPSSGPLTGELFF.

This clone is a singleton in its sample. V gene TRBV7-3 combines with J gene TRBJ2-3, with 9 bases that match TRBD2. Germline CDR1 SGHTA, CDR2 FQGTGA. The CDR3 is 15 residues long. With 2 bases clipped from V and 5 bases from J, the junction kept 5 bases outside the gene matches. CDR3 DNA: TGTGCCAGCAGCTTATCGGGACTAGCAGTAGATACGCAGTATTTT. Translated, it gives CASSLSGLAVDTQYF.

The chain carries TRBV29-1 and TRBJ1-4, with TRBD1 matching over 7 bases. Germline V lookup: CDR1 SQVTM, CDR2 ANQGSEA. V dropped 7 bases and J dropped 4; count of bases not matched to a gene: 6. The CDR3 totals 13 residues. DNA of the CDR3: TGCAGCGCCCACAGGGGTGATAATGAAAAACTGTTTTTT. Translated: CSAHRGDNEKLFF.

This clone appeared a single time. The chain is built from TRBV6-4 and TRBJ1-6; D is perhaps TRBD1 (5 bases). With 2 bases removed from V and 6 bases from J, the gap between germline ends came to 17 bases. The V gene's germline CDR1 is MRHNA and CDR2 SNTAGT. The CDR3 is 17 residues long. CDR3 DNA: TGTGCCAGCAGTGACCCTACGGCCCAGGGCCTTAATTCACCCCTCCACTTT. It is translated as CASSDPTAQGLNSPLHF.

This clone was observed a few times. V and J are TRBV6-1 and TRBJ2-3, with a weak D call TRBD1 (6 bases). Germline V gives CDR1 MNHNS, CDR2 SASEGT. The length of the CDR3 is 15 residues. Trimming removed 2 bases from V and 0 bases from J, with 9 bases in between. The CDR3 DNA sequence: TGTGCCAGCAGTGAACGGGACACTAGCACAGATACGCAGTATTTT. This sequence encodes CASSERDTSTDTQYF.

This chain connects TRBV11-2 to TRBJ2-1; TRBD2 might be the D (6 bases). The CDR3 has 16 residues. The germline V gene has CDR1 SGHAT and CDR2 FQNNGV. The V gene lost 5 bases and the J gene lost 10 bases, with 24 bases spanning the gap. The CDR3 region has the DNA TGTGCCAGCAGCCTAGGGCAAGAACGGGGGACGGGAGAGCAGTTCTTC. This sequence encodes CASSLGQERGTGEQFF.

The rearrangement links TRBV9 to TRBJ2-1; a weak D match, TRBD2 (7 bases). Trimming took 3 bases from V and 7 from J, leaving 17 bases between them. The CDR3 runs 15 residues. Germline V gene lookup returns CDR1 SGDLS and CDR2 YYNGEE. The CDR3, as DNA: TGTGCCAGCAGCGCCCCCGGGGGGCCTGGAAATGAGCAGTTCTTC. Amino acid sequence: CASSAPGGPGNEQFF.

This clone was recorded a few times. J is TRBJ1-1 and V is TRBV20-1; no definite D call. Deletions cut 7 bases from V and 3 bases from J, with 9 bases between. The CDR3 totals 11 residues. The germline gives CDR1 DFQATT, CDR2 SNEGSKA (reference sequence). CDR3 amino acids: CSVVSDTEAFF. The CDR3 region has the DNA TGCAGTGTCGTGTCTGACACTGAAGCTTTCTTT.

This chain joins TRBV9 and TRBJ2-3; 10 bases map to TRBD1. The CDR3 runs 16 residues. Germline values: CDR1 SGDLS, CDR2 YYNGEE. After removal of 4 bases from V and 3 bases from J, the junction contained 8 bases not matched to a gene. The CDR3 is CASSTVPGQGTDTQYF. CDR3 DNA sequence: TGTGCCAGCAGCACCGTTCCGGGACAGGGGACAGATACGCAGTATTTT. Complete variable domain (other parts from reference TRBV9 and TRBJ2-3): DSGVTQTPKHLITATGQRVTLRCSPRSGDLSVYWYQQSLDQGLQFLIQYYNGEERAKGNILERFSAQQFPDLHSELNLSSLELGDSALYFCASSTVPGQGTDTQYFGPGTRLTVL.

The rearrangement links TRBV5-1 to TRBJ2-7, with TRBD1 matching 10 bases. V lost 2 bases, J lost 9 bases, and 11 bases stayed unmatched. CDR3 length: 15 amino acids. Germline V gene data show CDR1 as SGHRS and CDR2 as YFSETQ. The CDR3 region has the DNA TGCGCCAGCAGCTTTGGACAGGGGGTTGATTCTCGGCAGTACTTC. Protein product: CASSFGQGVDSRQYF.

V usage is TRBV5-1 and J usage is TRBJ1-2; D perhaps matches TRBD1 (6 bases). This CDR3 region has 12 residues. Trimming cost V 3 bases and J 3 bases, with 6 bases left between them. Germline loops: CDR1 SGHRS, CDR2 YFSETQ. The CDR3 bases are TGCGCCAGCAGCTCAGGGGACTATGGCTACACCTTC. Translating it yields CASSSGDYGYTF.

This sequence joins TRBV4-1 and TRBJ1-2, with 8 positions matching TRBD1. The J segment lost 3 bases and the V segment lost 1 base, leaving 1 base of the junction unmatched. CDR1 is MGHRA and CDR2 is YSYEKL in the germline V gene. CDR3 length equals 14 residues. CDR3 loop: CASSQAQGDYGYTF. The CDR3 DNA sequence: TGCGCCAGCAGCCAAGCACAGGGGGACTATGGCTACACCTTC.

CDR3 nucleotides: TGTGCCATCAGTGAGTCCTTTGGACAGACAACTAATGAAAAACTGTTTTTT. It translates to CAISESFGQTTNEKLFF. The V and J genes are TRBV10-3 and TRBJ1-4, with D perhaps matching TRBD1 (6 bases). There are 17 residues in the CDR3. CDR1 and CDR2 (germline): ENHRY, SYGVKD. V gave up 0 bases and J gave up 0 bases, with 11 bases separating them.